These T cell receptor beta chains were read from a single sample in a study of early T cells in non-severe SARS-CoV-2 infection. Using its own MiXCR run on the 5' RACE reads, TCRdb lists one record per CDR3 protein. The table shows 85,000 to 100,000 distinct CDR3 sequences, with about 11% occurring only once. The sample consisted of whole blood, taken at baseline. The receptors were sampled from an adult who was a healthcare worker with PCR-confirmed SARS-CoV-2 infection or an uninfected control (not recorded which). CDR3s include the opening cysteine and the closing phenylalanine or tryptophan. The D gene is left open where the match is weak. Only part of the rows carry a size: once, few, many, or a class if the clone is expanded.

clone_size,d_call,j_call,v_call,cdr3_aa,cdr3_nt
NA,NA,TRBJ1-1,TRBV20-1,CSARDSGAGTEAFF,TGCAGTGCTAGAGATTCGGGCGCGGGCACTGAAGCTTTCTTT
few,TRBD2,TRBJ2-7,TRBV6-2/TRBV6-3,CASSYPITSGSFHEQYF,TGTGCCAGCAGTTACCCAATAACTAGCGGGAGTTTTCACGAGCAGTACTTC
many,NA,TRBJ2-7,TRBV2,CASRDRTYEQYF,TGTGCCAGCAGGGACAGAACCTACGAGCAGTACTTC
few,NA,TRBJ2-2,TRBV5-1,CASSLTVGGTGELFF,TGCGCCAGCAGCTTGACAGTCGGGGGCACCGGGGAGCTGTTTTTT
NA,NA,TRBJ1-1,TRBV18,CASSPPSRGKSTEAFF,TGTGCCAGCTCACCACCGAGTCGGGGTAAGAGCACTGAAGCTTTCTTT
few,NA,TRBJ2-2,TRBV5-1,CASSFGGTTGELFF,TGCGCCAGCAGCTTCGGGGGCACCACCGGGGAGCTGTTTTTT
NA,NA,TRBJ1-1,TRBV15,CATSRGRPVNTEAFF,TGTGCCACCAGCAGAGGTAGGCCTGTGAACACTGAAGCTTTCTTT
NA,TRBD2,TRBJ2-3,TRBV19,CASRASGSVADTQYF,TGTGCCAGTAGGGCGAGCGGGAGTGTTGCAGATACGCAGTATTTT
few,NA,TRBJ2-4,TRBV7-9,CASSPAGEWNIQYF,TGTGCCAGCAGCCCAGCAGGGGAGTGGAACATTCAGTACTTC
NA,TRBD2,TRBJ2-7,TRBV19,CASSISGSSYEQYF,TGTGCCAGCTCCATAAGCGGGAGCTCCTACGAGCAGTACTTC
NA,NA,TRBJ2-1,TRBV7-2,CASSNSQLSSYNEQFF,TGTGCCAGCAGCAATAGCCAACTGAGCTCCTACAATGAGCAGTTCTTC
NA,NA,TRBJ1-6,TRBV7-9,CASSLGALGNSPLHF,TGTGCCAGCAGCCTGGGGGCGCTGGGTAATTCACCCCTCCACTTT
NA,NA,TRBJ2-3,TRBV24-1,CATSDRDGISTDTQYF,TGTGCCACCAGTGACCGTGACGGAATAAGCACAGATACGCAGTATTTT